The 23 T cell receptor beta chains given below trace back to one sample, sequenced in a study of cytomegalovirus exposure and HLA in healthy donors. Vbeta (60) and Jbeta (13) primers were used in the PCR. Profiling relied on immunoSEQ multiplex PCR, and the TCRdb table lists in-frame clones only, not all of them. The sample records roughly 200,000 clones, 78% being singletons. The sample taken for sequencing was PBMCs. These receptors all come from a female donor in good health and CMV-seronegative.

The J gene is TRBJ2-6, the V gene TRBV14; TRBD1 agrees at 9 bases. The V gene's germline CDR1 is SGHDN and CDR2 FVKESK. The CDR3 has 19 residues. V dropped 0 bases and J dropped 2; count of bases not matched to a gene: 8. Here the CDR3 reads CASSQDGQGYLTGANVLTF. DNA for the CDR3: TGTGCCAGCAGCCAAGATGGACAGGGGTATCTTACTGGGGCCAACGTCCTGACTTTC.

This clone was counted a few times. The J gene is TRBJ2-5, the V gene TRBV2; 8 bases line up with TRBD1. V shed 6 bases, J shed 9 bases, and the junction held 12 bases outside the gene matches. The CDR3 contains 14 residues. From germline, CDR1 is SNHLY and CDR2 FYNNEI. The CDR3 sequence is CASRPQGAQGAQYF. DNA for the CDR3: TGTGCCAGCAGGCCCCAGGGGGCGCAGGGTGCCCAGTACTTC.

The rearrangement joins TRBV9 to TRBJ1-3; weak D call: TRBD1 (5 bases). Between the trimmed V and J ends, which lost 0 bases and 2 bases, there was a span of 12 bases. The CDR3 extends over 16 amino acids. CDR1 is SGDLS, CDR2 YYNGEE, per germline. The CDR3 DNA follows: TGTGCCAGCAGCGTAGAGGTCGACAGAGCTGGAAACACCATATATTTT. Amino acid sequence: CASSVEVDRAGNTIYF.

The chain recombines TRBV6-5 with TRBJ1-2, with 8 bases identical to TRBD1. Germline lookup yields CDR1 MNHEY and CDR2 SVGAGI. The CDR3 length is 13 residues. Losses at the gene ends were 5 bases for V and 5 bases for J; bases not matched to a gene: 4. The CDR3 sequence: CASSPDRDYGYTF. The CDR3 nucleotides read TGTGCCAGCAGTCCGGACAGGGATTATGGCTACACCTTC.

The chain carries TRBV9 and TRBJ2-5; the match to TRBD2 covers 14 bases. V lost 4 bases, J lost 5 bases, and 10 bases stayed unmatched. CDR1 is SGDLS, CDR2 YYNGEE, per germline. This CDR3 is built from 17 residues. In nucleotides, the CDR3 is TGTGCCAGCAGCCCCGGGACTAGCGGGGGTGTCGACGAGACCCAGTACTTC. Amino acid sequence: CASSPGTSGGVDETQYF.

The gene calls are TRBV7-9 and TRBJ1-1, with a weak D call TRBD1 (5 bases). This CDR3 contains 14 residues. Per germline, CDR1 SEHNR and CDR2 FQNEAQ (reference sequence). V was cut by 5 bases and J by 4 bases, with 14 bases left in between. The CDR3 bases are TGTGCCAGCAGCGCAATTCGGGGGGGCACTGAAGCTTTCTTT. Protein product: CASSAIRGGTEAFF.

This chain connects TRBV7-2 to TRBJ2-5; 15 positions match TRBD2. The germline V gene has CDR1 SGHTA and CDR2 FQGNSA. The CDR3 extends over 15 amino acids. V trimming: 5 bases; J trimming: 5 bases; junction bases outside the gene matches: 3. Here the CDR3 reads CASSTGLAGGETQYF. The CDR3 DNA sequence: TGTGCCAGCAGCACGGGACTAGCGGGAGGCGAGACCCAGTACTTC.

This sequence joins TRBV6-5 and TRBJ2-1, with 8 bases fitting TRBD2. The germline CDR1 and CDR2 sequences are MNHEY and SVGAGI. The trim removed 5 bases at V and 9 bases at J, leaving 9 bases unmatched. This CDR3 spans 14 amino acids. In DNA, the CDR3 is TGTGCCAGCAGTCGGGGACTAGTAGTTCTTGAGCAGTTCTTC. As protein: CASSRGLVVLEQFF.

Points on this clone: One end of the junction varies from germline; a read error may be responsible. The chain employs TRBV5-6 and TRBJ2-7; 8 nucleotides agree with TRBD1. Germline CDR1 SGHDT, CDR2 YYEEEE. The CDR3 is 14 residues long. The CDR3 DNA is TGTACCAGCAGCTTCCAGGGGACAGGTAACGAGCAGTACTTC. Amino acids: CTSSFQGTGNEQYF.

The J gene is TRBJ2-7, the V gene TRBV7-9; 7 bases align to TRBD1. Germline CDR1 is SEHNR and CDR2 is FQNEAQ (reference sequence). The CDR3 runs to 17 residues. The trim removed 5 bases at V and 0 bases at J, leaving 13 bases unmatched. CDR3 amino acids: CASSPPFSDRDSYEQYF. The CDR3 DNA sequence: TGTGCCAGCAGCCCACCTTTTAGTGACAGGGACTCCTACGAGCAGTACTTC.

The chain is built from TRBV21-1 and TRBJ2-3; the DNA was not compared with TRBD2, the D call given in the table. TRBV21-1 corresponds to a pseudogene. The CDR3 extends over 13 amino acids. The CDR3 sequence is CASSKRVTDTQYF. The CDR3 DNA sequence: TGTGCCAGCAGCAAAAGAGTCACAGATACGCAGTATTTT.

DNA for the CDR3: TGTGCCAGCAGCCCCTCCACGACAGGGCTTCTGACCGGGGAGCTGTTTTTT. This codes for CASSPSTTGLLTGELFF. V gene TRBV5-4 combines with J gene TRBJ2-2; 7 nucleotides match TRBD1. Germline CDR1 is SGHNT and CDR2 is YYREEE (reference sequence). The CDR3 is made up of 17 amino acids. J gave up 5 bases and V 4 bases, and 14 bases lay outside the gene matches.

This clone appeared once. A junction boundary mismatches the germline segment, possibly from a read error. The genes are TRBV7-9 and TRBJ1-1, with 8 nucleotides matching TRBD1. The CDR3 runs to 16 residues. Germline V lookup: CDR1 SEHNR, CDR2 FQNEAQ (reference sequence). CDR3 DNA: TGTTCCAGCAGCTCCGCAGGCCGAGACAGGGGCACTGAAGCTTTCTTT. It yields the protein CSSSSAGRDRGTEAFF.

This CDR3 reads CAWSVSGRARNEQYF. The CDR3 DNA sequence: TGTGCCTGGAGTGTGAGCGGGAGGGCTCGGAACGAGCAGTACTTC. The chain has TRBV30 and TRBJ2-7, with 10 bases lining up with TRBD2. The V gene's germline CDR1 is GTSNPN and CDR2 SVGIG (reference sequence). The CDR3 is made up of 15 amino acids. With V trimmed by 0 bases and J by 5 bases, 7 bases remained unmatched.

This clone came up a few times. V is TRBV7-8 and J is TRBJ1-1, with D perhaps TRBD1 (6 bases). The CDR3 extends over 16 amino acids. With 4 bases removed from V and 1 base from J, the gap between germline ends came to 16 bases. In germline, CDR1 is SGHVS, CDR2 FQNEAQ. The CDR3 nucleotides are TGTGCCAGCAGCTCCAAGGGGGGGGTGGAGAACACTGAAGCTTTCTTT. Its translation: CASSSKGGVENTEAFF.

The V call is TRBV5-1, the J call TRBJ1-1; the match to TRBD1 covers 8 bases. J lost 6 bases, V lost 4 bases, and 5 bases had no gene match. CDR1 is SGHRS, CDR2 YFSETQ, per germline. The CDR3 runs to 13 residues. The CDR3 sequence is CASSGTGPPEAFF. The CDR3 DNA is TGCGCCAGCAGCGGGACAGGACCACCTGAAGCTTTCTTT.

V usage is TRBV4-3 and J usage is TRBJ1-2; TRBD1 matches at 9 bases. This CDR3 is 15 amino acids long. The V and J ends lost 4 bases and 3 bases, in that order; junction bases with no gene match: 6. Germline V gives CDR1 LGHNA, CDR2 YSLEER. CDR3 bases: TGCGCCAGCAGCCCTACGGGACAGGGAGACTATGGCTACACCTTC. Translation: CASSPTGQGDYGYTF.

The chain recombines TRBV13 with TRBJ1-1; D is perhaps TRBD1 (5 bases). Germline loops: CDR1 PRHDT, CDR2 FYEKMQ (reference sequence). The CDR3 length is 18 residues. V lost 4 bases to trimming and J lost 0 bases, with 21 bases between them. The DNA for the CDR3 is TGTGCCAGCAGCTCCCTGGGGGGTCGGAGGACGATGAACACTGAAGCTTTCTTT. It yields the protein CASSSLGGRRTMNTEAFF.

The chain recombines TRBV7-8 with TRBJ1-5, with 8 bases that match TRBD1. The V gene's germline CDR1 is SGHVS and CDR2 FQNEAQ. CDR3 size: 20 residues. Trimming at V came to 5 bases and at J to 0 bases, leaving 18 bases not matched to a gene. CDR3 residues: CASSPRTGRREIGSNQPQHF. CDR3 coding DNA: TGTGCCAGCAGCCCGAGGACAGGGCGCCGCGAAATTGGTAGCAATCAGCCCCAGCATTTT.

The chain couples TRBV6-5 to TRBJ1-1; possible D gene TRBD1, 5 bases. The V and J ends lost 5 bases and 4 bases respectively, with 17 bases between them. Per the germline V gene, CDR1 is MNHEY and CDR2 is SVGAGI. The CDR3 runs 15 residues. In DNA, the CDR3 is TGTGCCAGCAGTCCCCAGGCAGGGTGGAGCACTGAAGCTTTCTTT. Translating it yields CASSPQAGWSTEAFF.

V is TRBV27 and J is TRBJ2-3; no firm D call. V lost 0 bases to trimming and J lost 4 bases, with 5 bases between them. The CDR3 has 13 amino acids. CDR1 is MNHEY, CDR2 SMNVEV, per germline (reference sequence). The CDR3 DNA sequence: TGTGCCAGCAGTTTATCGAGTGCAGATACGCAGTATTTT. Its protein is CASSLSSADTQYF.

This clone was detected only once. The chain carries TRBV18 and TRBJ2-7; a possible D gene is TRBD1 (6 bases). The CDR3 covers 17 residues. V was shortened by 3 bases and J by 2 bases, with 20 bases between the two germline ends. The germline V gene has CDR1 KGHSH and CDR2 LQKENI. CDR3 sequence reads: CASSPTRRWGTTYEQYF. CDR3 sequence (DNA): TGTGCCAGCTCACCTACTAGGAGATGGGGGACAACCTACGAGCAGTACTTC.

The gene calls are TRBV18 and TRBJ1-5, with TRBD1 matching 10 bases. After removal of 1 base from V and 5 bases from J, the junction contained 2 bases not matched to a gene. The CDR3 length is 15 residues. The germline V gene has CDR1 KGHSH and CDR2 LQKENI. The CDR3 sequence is CASSPLGTGDQPQHF. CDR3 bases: TGTGCCAGCTCACCACTCGGGACAGGGGATCAGCCCCAGCATTTT.